A selection of T cell receptor beta chains follows, all from one sample in a study of T cells in localized non-small cell lung cancer. Method: immunoSEQ multiplex PCR; TCRdb's copy keeps in-frame clones and lacks some. The profile shows tens of thousands of clones, 92% of them singletons. Material: peripheral blood mononuclear cells, obtained before any cancer treatment. The receptor source for this set is a woman aged 40 to 75 with stage III lung adenocarcinoma. Both conserved end residues are part of each CDR3. The D gene is left open where the match is weak. Clone size appears in some rows only: once, few, many, or a class for an expanded clone.

clone_size: -
v_call: TRBV5-1
j_call: TRBJ2-7
d_call: TRBD2
cdr3_nt: TGCGCCAGCAGCAGTACTAGCGCCTCCTACGAGCAGTACTTC
cdr3_aa: CASSSTSASYEQYF

clone_size: -
v_call: TRBV18
j_call: TRBJ2-1
d_call: TRBD2
cdr3_nt: TGTGCCAGCTCACAGTCTAGCGGGATTTACAATGAGCAGTTCTTC
cdr3_aa: CASSQSSGIYNEQFF

clone_size: medium-sized
v_call: TRBV4-2
j_call: TRBJ2-1
d_call: TRBD1
cdr3_nt: TGTGCCAGCAGCCAGGGGACAGGGGGCGCAGATGAGCAGTTCTTC
cdr3_aa: CASSQGTGGADEQFF

clone_size: -
v_call: TRBV19
j_call: TRBJ2-2
d_call: TRBD2
cdr3_nt: TGTGCCAGTAGTATCCTAGCGGGGAACACCGGGGAGCTGTTTTTT
cdr3_aa: CASSILAGNTGELFF

clone_size: -
v_call: TRBV6-1
j_call: TRBJ1-4
d_call: -
cdr3_nt: TGTGCCAGCAGTGAAGTGGACAGCGGAGAAAAACTGTTTTTT
cdr3_aa: CASSEVDSGEKLFF

clone_size: -
v_call: TRBV5-4
j_call: TRBJ2-3
d_call: TRBD1
cdr3_nt: TGTGCCAGCAGCTCCGGACAGGGGCGGTATTCAGATACGCAGTATTTT
cdr3_aa: CASSSGQGRYSDTQYF

clone_size: once
v_call: TRBV6-5
j_call: TRBJ2-7
d_call: -
cdr3_nt: TGTGCCAGCAGCCTAGACAGTTTTACTCGGGAAAAGCAGTACTTC
cdr3_aa: CASSLDSFTREKQYF

clone_size: -
v_call: TRBV6-5
j_call: TRBJ1-1
d_call: -
cdr3_nt: TGTGCCAGCACTCTCACTGCGGGGGCCTATGAAGCTTTCTTT
cdr3_aa: CASTLTAGAYEAFF

clone_size: -
v_call: TRBV7-9
j_call: TRBJ1-5
d_call: -
cdr3_nt: TGTGCCAGCAGCTTAGAGGGGGGGTTAGGCAATCAGCCCCAGCATTTT
cdr3_aa: CASSLEGGLGNQPQHF

clone_size: -
v_call: TRBV2
j_call: TRBJ1-5
d_call: -
cdr3_nt: TGTGCCAGCATGGCCGGTGGCCCCCAGCATTTT
cdr3_aa: CASMAGGPQHF

clone_size: -
v_call: TRBV5-1
j_call: TRBJ1-2
d_call: -
cdr3_nt: TGCGCCAGCAGCCCGTCCCGGGAGGACTATGGCTACACCTTC
cdr3_aa: CASSPSREDYGYTF

clone_size: -
v_call: TRBV10-3
j_call: TRBJ1-2
d_call: -
cdr3_nt: TGTGCCATCAGTGAGTCGAAAGGCTATGGCTACACCTTC
cdr3_aa: CAISESKGYGYTF

clone_size: -
v_call: TRBV2
j_call: TRBJ1-1
d_call: -
cdr3_nt: TGTGCCAGCAGTGATACACAGTCGAACACTGAAGCTTTCTTT
cdr3_aa: CASSDTQSNTEAFF

clone_size: -
v_call: TRBV19
j_call: TRBJ2-1
d_call: -
cdr3_nt: TGTGCCAGTAGTATAGTGGGCTATCAGAGCTCCTACAATGAGCAGTTCTTC
cdr3_aa: CASSIVGYQSSYNEQFF